Below, 10 T cell receptor beta chains from the same sample are listed, as sequenced in a study of CD8 T cells in ankylosing spondylitis. In TCRdb, the 5' RACE reads were re-called with MiXCR into one record per CDR3 protein. Among approximately 140,000 distinct CDR3 sequences listed, more than 40% were seen once. Sequenced sample: synovial fluid, either unsorted or a sorted T cell fraction (not recorded which). These receptors were taken from a male donor with ankylosing spondylitis.

The CDR3 DNA is TGCAGTGCTAGAGATCGCGAGTACCCCTACAATGAGCAGTTCTTC. Translating it yields CSARDREYPYNEQFF. This chain links TRBV20-1 with TRBJ2-1; D is uncertain. Germline CDR1 DFQATT, CDR2 SNEGSKA (reference sequence). The CDR3 extends over 15 amino acids. V was shortened by 0 bases and J by 2 bases, with 11 bases between the two germline ends.

V and J are TRBV10-3 and TRBJ2-5; 7 bases are shared with TRBD2. The CDR3 spans 15 residues. Germline V gene sequence: CDR1 ENHRY, CDR2 SYGVKD. J lost 5 bases, V lost 3 bases, and 9 bases had no gene match. CDR3 nucleotides: TGTGCCATCAGTGACTGGGGACTATTTCGGGAGACCCAGTACTTC. It specifies CAISDWGLFRETQYF.

The gene calls are TRBV18 and TRBJ2-7; 7 bases match TRBD2. In germline, CDR1 is KGHSH, CDR2 LQKENI. J lost 9 bases, V lost 4 bases, and 12 bases had no gene match. This CDR3 is built from 14 residues. The CDR3 sequence: CASSRAPRGKVQYF. CDR3 coding DNA: TGTGCCAGCTCACGAGCCCCGCGGGGGAAGGTGCAGTACTTC.

This clonotype was detected a few times. This chain joins TRBV12-3 or TRBV12-4 and TRBJ1-1, with TRBD1 matching over 7 bases. V lost 1 base to trimming and J lost 1 base; unmatched junction nucleotides: 9. There are 17 residues in the CDR3. CDR3 region: CASSLGDSCPGNTEAFF. DNA of the CDR3: TGTGCCAGCAGTTTAGGGGACAGCTGCCCCGGGAACACTGAAGCTTTCTTT.

This clonotype was seen a few times. CDR3 sequence: CASSLSSGSEFYNEQFF. CDR3 DNA sequence: TGTGCCAGCAGTTTATCTAGCGGGAGTGAGTTCTACAATGAGCAGTTCTTC. The chain recombines TRBV27 with TRBJ2-1, with 9 bases matching TRBD2. In germline, CDR1 is MNHEY, CDR2 SMNVEV (reference sequence). The CDR3 covers 17 residues. V shed 0 bases, J shed 3 bases, and the junction held 6 bases outside the gene matches.

A few counts support this clonotype. The chain links TRBV4-3 to TRBJ2-1, with D perhaps TRBD2 (5 bases). V dropped 2 bases and J dropped 7 bases, with 12 bases sitting between them. The CDR3 consists of 14 residues. Germline V CDR1 and CDR2: LGHNA, YSLEER. DNA for the CDR3: TGCGCCAGCAGCCAAAGGGTGGAGCGGAATGAGCAGTTCTTC. Translation: CASSQRVERNEQFF.

The gene calls are TRBV7-8 and TRBJ2-3; 11 nucleotides match TRBD2. CDR1 and CDR2 from the germline V gene are SGHVS and FQNEAQ. This CDR3 region has 17 residues. V shed 5 bases, J shed 2 bases, and the junction held 9 bases outside the gene matches. The CDR3 here is CASSPLTSGEFTDTQYF. The CDR3 region has the DNA TGTGCCAGCAGCCCACTGACTAGCGGGGAATTCACAGATACGCAGTATTTT.

V is TRBV12-3 or TRBV12-4 and J is TRBJ1-2; a possible D gene is TRBD1 (6 bases). V lost 3 bases to trimming and J lost 1 base, with 21 bases between them. This CDR3 has 18 amino acids. CDR3 residues: CASSFVWGGPVCNYGYTF. CDR3 bases: TGTGCCAGCAGTTTTGTCTGGGGGGGGCCCGTATGTAACTATGGCTACACCTTC.

The V gene is TRBV7-2, the J gene TRBJ1-1, with 7 bases matching TRBD1. CDR3 length: 15 amino acids. V shed 5 bases, J shed 0 bases, and the junction held 6 bases outside the gene matches. The germline gives CDR1 SGHTA, CDR2 FQGNSA. In DNA form, the CDR3 reads TGTGCCAGCAGCATCGACAGGGACATGAACACTGAAGCTTTCTTT. Protein sequence: CASSIDRDMNTEAFF.

V is TRBV29-1 and J is TRBJ1-3, with TRBD1 as a possible D gene (5 bases). Germline CDR1 and CDR2: SQVTM and ANQGSEA. V was clipped by 1 base and J by 4 bases, with 11 bases between them. The CDR3 contains 14 residues. The CDR3 DNA reads as TGCAGCGTTGAAGCGGCAGGGCACGGAAACACCATATATTTT. This codes for CSVEAAGHGNTIYF.